The clone carrying this T cell receptor (beta chain) has ten or more counts. Through a sample-barcoded 5' primer and a J-beta primer mix, a second PCR was run for about 6 to 11 cycles. TCRdb reprocessed the 5' RACE reads with MiXCR, giving one entry per CDR3 protein. The sample records fewer than 800,000 distinct CDR3 sequences, roughly 30% being singletons. The germline gives CDR1 DFQATT, CDR2 SNEGSKA (reference sequence). V shed 3 bases, J shed 4 bases, and the junction held 5 bases outside the gene matches. There are 14 residues in the CDR3. The data derive from a study of blood T cells in healthy people across ages.

The chain couples TRBV20-1 to TRBJ2-3, with TRBD2 identical over 9 bases. Sequencing was performed on blood. The TCR was taken from a woman aged 80 or older in good health. The CDR3 loop reads CSASGGGAADTQYF. Here the CDR3 DNA reads TGCAGTGCTAGCGGCGGGGGGGCCGCAGATACGCAGTATTTT.